This T cell receptor beta chain was sequenced for a study of CXCR3-negative and CXCR3-positive naive CD8 T cells (dated by TCRdb to the late 2010s). Context from the whole study: In total, 130 million to 150 million TRB reads were obtained, corresponding to roughly 1.5 +/- 0.3 million reads per library. Data from fewer than 12 donors, pooled across two independent experiments, went into the diversity and physicochemical repertoire analyses. For the TRBV-TRBJ cluster analysis, the naive subsets came from 5 donors, while the memory cells came from 3 donors. Summary of the overall study and its limitations: TRB CDR3s from CXCR3-positive naive cells showed higher hydrophobicity (lower Kidera factor 4), lower energy, and higher strength and volume indices than CXCR3-negative naive cells. Both naive subsets had comparably high repertoire diversity, while memory CD8+ T cells had much lower repertoire diversity. Because surface CD5, which has been linked to self-reactivity in mice, was comparable between naive subsets, TCR interaction strength was also inferred from TRB CDR3 physicochemical properties. Because CXCR3 expression was partially decreased after cryopreservation, freshly isolated PBMCs were used for most assays. Similar TRBV-TRBJ usage was shown by naive CXCR3-negative and CXCR3-positive cells from the same donor, whereas distinct patterns were shown by memory cells.

For every CD8+ T cell subset, fewer than 350,000 cells were flow-sorted straight into RLT lysis buffer, and each subset was sorted in triplicate. To keep memory contaminants out, a stringent definition of naive CD8+ T cells was applied: CD45RO-CCR7+CD27+CD95-. Standard density gradient centrifugation was used to isolate peripheral blood mononuclear cells from buffy coats. A FACSAria III was used to flow-sort naive CD8+ T cells into CXCR3-negative and CXCR3-positive populations. Total RNA was extracted from sorted cells using an RNeasy Mini Kit. For sequencing, a NextSeq 550 was employed. The Human TCR Profiling Kit (MiLaboratory) was used to make UMI-labeled 5' RACE TRB cDNA libraries. cDNA synthesis used the entire amount of extracted RNA, and PCR amplification then used the entire amount of cDNA produced. Libraries were prepared in parallel with an identical number of PCR cycles. On the authors' methods: MIGEC and MiXCR extracted about 54,000 +/- 9,700 unique UMI-labeled TRB cDNA molecules per library, requiring at least two reads per UMI. An average of approximately 40,000 +/- 10,000 functional in-frame TRB CDR3 nucleotide clonotypes without stop codons was found per library. After downsampling to 5000 UMI-labeled TRB molecules per sample, diversity metrics such as normalized Shannon-Wiener and Chao1 were calculated in VDJtools. VDJtools was used to calculate clonotype-size-weighted physicochemical properties of the central five CDR3 residues, namely interaction energy, strength, volume and Kidera factor 4. After the reads were reprocessed by TCRdb, one entry was made per CDR3 protein sequence, with no DNA. What appears here as the V and J calls and clone size reflects TCRdb's work, not the paper's. The table held for this sample gives 92,000 or so distinct CDR3 sequences. The ten top clones hold 1.1% of the sample.

A note on this clonotype: No cognate antigen has been identified for it.

The sample was naive CXCR3- CD8+ T cells from blood. The cell subset or site label on this specimen signifies: CD45RO-CCR7+CD27+CD95- naive CD8+ T cells lacking CXCR3 (TNR3-). The receptor was derived from a human donor in good health. Some clones in this sample may be carry-over from other donors' samples.

The CDR3 region has the sequence CASSLNGVLVQGPGNTIYF. The chain uses TRBV7-2 and TRBJ1-3. The CDR3 spans 19 residues, from the cysteine through the phenylalanine. DNA was not recorded. Looking up the germline V gene yields CDR1 SGHTA and CDR2 FQGNSA.